This T cell receptor (beta chain) was profiled in a study of T cell changes during pregnancy in multiple sclerosis. Only in-frame clones appear in the TCRdb table, and some are missing; sequencing was by immunoSEQ multiplex PCR. The data contain about 38,000 clones, approximately 93% of them singletons. Trimming at V came to 4 bases and at J to 7 bases, leaving 7 bases not matched to a gene. Germline V CDR1 and CDR2: SGDLS, YYNGEE. This CDR3 is built from 16 residues. The receptor was isolated from a female donor with multiple sclerosis, enrolled in a pregnancy study. The sequences come from CD8+ T cells from peripheral blood mononuclear cells, collected in the third trimester of pregnancy. The V call is TRBV9, the J call TRBJ2-1; TRBD2 agrees at 14 bases. CDR3 DNA sequence: TGTGCCAGCAGCTTAGGGACTAGCGGGGGATTGAATGAGCAGTTCTTC. As protein: CASSLGTSGGLNEQFF.